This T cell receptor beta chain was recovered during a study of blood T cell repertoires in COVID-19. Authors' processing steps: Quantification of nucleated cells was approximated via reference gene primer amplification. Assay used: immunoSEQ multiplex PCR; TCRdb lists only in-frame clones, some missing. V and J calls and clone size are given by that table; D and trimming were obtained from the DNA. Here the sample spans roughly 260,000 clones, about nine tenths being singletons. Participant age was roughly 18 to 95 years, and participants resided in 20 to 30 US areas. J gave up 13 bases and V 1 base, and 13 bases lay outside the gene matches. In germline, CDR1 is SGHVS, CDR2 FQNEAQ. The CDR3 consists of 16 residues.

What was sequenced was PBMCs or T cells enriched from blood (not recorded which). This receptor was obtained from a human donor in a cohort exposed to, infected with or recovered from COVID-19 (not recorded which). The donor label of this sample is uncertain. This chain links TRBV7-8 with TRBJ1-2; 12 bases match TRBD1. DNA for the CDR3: TGTGCCAGCAGCTTAGGCACCAACCGGGACAGGGGGCTCTTCACCTTC. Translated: CASSLGTNRDRGLFTF.